This T cell receptor (beta chain) emerged from a study of T cell responses to AZD1222 COVID-19 vaccine. Points from the study as a whole: At 160-218 and 743-854, vaccine-associated CD4 TCRs were dominant, and they spanned spike.

Measured with immunoSEQ multiplex PCR; TCRdb has only the in-frame clones, and not every one. Among 100,000 or so clones listed, about nine tenths were seen once. This clone was counted between two and nine times. The antigen is not known. V gave up 6 bases and J gave up 5 bases; unmatched junction bases: 12. This CDR3 spans 15 amino acids. From germline, CDR1 is KGHSH and CDR2 LQKENI. V usage is TRBV18 and J usage is TRBJ1-1; 7 bases fit TRBD1. The sample here was peripheral blood, taken on day 0 of AZD1222 vaccination. This receptor was identified in an adult in good health. CDR3 residues: CASSPLSGGGTEAFF. DNA for the CDR3: TGTGCCAGCTCTCCTCTCTCAGGGGGAGGGACTGAAGCTTTCTTT.